This T cell receptor beta chain was recorded in a study of molecular identifiers for immune sequencing clone quantification. About this clonotype itself: The antigen remains undetermined. A much bigger clone sits one base away, suggesting this may be a read error.

Study results and limitations: Because of identical TCR molecules sharing a barcode, sizes of highly expanded clones could be underestimated. Clones carrying above 20 RNA copies accounted for over 99% of effector molecules, under 1% in naive cells.

TCRdb re-analysed the PCR reads in MiXCR, keeping a single row per CDR3 protein. The data show about 640,000 distinct CDR3 sequences, 20% seen once. The CDR3 is 15 residues long. The specimen was naive CD8+ T cells from blood, with Jurkat cell RNA spiked in. Subset reported: FACS-sorted CD8+CD4-CCR7+CD45RA+ naive T cells. The sequence derives from a human donor in good health. Some libraries in this study had Jurkat cell RNA spiked in. The chain links TRBV5-3 to TRBJ2-7; D may be TRBD1 or TRBD2 (5 bases each). TRBV5-3 is treated as an ORF (open reading frame) with a function not yet certain. The CDR3 spells CASSLGSGAPDEQYF. CDR3 nucleotide sequence: TGTGCCAGCAGCTTGGGGTCCGGGGCCCCAGACGAGCAGTACTTC.